The rows below give T cell receptor beta chains drawn from one sample of a study of T cells in Graves' hyperthyroidism and ophthalmopathy. TCRdb redid the calling of the multiplex PCR reads with MiXCR, one entry per CDR3 protein. The sample comprises some 620,000 distinct CDR3 sequences, roughly 17% of which are singletons, and approximately 3.8% rests with the top ten. The sequencing input was blood. The receptors derive from a woman aged 25 to 39 with Graves' hyperthyroidism. CDR3s include the opening cysteine and the closing phenylalanine or tryptophan. D genes are given only for firm matches. Size is omitted from some rows. Given values are once, few, many or a class for expanded clones.

TRBJ1-2 | - | TRBV7-9 | many | TGTGCCAGCAGCTTAGCGTATGGGGGGAACTATGGCTACACCTTC | CASSLAYGGNYGYTF
TRBJ1-1 | - | TRBV6-1 | many | TGTGCCAGCAGTTCTACCGGGATCACTGAAGCTTTCTTT | CASSSTGITEAFF
TRBJ2-2 | - | TRBV29-1 | - | TGCAGCGTTACGGCTAGCCTCAACACCGGGGAGCTGTTTTTT | CSVTASLNTGELFF
TRBJ2-7 | TRBD2 | TRBV2 | many | TGTGCCAGCAGTGAAGCGGGTAGGGGACTAGCGATCTACGAGCAGTACTTC | CASSEAGRGLAIYEQYF
TRBJ1-1 | - | TRBV7-9 | - | TGTGCCAGCACCCAGGGAAGTCAAGGAGCTTTCTTT | CASTQGSQGAFF
TRBJ1-5 | - | TRBV20-1 | - | TGCAGTGCGGGGGGAGATAGCAATCAGCCCCAGCATTTT | CSAGGDSNQPQHF
TRBJ2-7 | - | TRBV2 | - | TGTGCCAGCATTCAACCAGGGGGGATCTACGAGCAGTACTTC | CASIQPGGIYEQYF
TRBJ2-3 | TRBD2 | TRBV30 | many | TGTGCCTGGAGTGTACTGGGGACTAGAACAGATACGCAGTATTTT | CAWSVLGTRTDTQYF
TRBJ1-5 | TRBD1 | TRBV28 | many | TGTGCCAGCAGGACGACAGGGAATCAGCCCCAGCATTTT | CASRTTGNQPQHF
TRBJ2-4 | - | TRBV6-2/TRBV6-3 | many | TGTGCCAGCAGTGAGCCCGGTGACAAAAACATTCAGTACTTC | CASSEPGDKNIQYF
TRBJ1-1 | - | TRBV20-1 | many | TGCAGTGCTAGAACCCAGGGGTGGGAAAACACTGAAGCTTTCTTT | CSARTQGWENTEAFF
TRBJ2-7 | TRBD2 | TRBV18 | many | TGTGCCAGCTCACGTGGGGGAGGGATATACTACGAGCAGTACTTC | CASSRGGGIYYEQYF
TRBJ1-2 | - | TRBV19 | once | TGTGCCAGCAGGGGACGCAATGGCTACACCTTC | CASRGRNGYTF
TRBJ1-5 | - | TRBV6-2/TRBV6-3 | many | TGTGCCAGCAGTTACTACGTTTCCAGACGCAATCAGCCCCAGCATTTT | CASSYYVSRRNQPQHF
TRBJ2-1 | - | TRBV28 | many | TGTGCCAGCAGTCGTACAGGACCTTCCTACAATGAGCAGTTCTTC | CASSRTGPSYNEQFF
TRBJ2-7 | - | TRBV30 | many | TGTGCCTGGAGTGTAGGGGGGTTCCACGGGTCCTACGAGCAGTACTTC | CAWSVGGFHGSYEQYF
TRBJ2-3 | TRBD2 | TRBV28 | many | TGTGCCAGCGGGGGGCCGAGCGGGAGGTTTTCTAGCACAGATACGCAGTATTTT | CASGGPSGRFSSTDTQYF
TRBJ2-3 | - | TRBV11-2 | many | TGTGCCAGCAGCCTACGACTGGGCGAATACGATACGCAGTATTTT | CASSLRLGEYDTQYF
TRBJ2-7 | TRBD2 | TRBV7-9 | many | TGTGCCAGCAGCTTAACTAGCGGGTCGCTCGAGCAGTACTTC | CASSLTSGSLEQYF
TRBJ1-6 | - | TRBV28 | many | TGTGCCAGCAGGGAGGCACCGGGCTCAAACTCACCCCTCCACTTT | CASREAPGSNSPLHF
TRBJ2-7 | - | TRBV28 | many | TGTGCCAGCAACCCGACCGGGGACGGGTACTACGAGCAGTACTTC | CASNPTGDGYYEQYF
TRBJ2-7 | - | TRBV6-2/TRBV6-3 | many | TGTGCCAGCAGTTCCCGTTACGAGCAGTACTTC | CASSSRYEQYF
TRBJ2-3 | TRBD2 | TRBV12-3/TRBV12-4 | many | TGTGCCAGCAGTGCCCGACTCGGACTAGAAAGCACAGATACGCAGTATTTT | CASSARLGLESTDTQYF
TRBJ2-3 | - | TRBV28 | many | TGTGCCAGCAGGGGGGGTAGCACAGATACGCAGTATTTT | CASRGGSTDTQYF
TRBJ1-1 | TRBD1 | TRBV18 | - | TGTGCCAGCTCAACTTCGGGACAGGGTCGAACTGAAGCTTTCTTT | CASSTSGQGRTEAFF
TRBJ2-7 | - | TRBV12-3/TRBV12-4 | many | TGTGCCAGCAGTTTTAGGCTCCACCGTTCCTACGAGCAGTACTTC | CASSFRLHRSYEQYF
TRBJ2-1 | TRBD2 | TRBV20-1 | many | TGCAGTGCTAGTCCAGCGGGAGGGCCGGATGAGCAGTTCTTC | CSASPAGGPDEQFF
TRBJ2-1 | TRBD1 | TRBV5-1 | - | TGCGCCAGCAGCCGTACCGGGACAGACTACAATGAGCAGTTCTTC | CASSRTGTDYNEQFF
TRBJ2-7 | TRBD1 | TRBV7-2 | many | TGTGCCAGCAACGGACAGGGAGCCTACGAGCAGTACTTC | CASNGQGAYEQYF
TRBJ1-1 | - | TRBV28 | many | TGTGCCAGCAGTTTATTGGCGATTTCAACGGAGTCTTCGGAAGCTTTCTTT | CASSLLAISTESSEAFF
TRBJ1-2 | - | TRBV20-1 | many | TGCAGTGCTAGGATAGGCACAGGACCTAACTATGGCTACACCTTC | CSARIGTGPNYGYTF
TRBJ1-2 | - | TRBV24-1 | many | TGTGCCACCAGTTCGGCTAACTATGGCTACACCTTC | CATSSANYGYTF
TRBJ1-1 | - | TRBV6-2/TRBV6-3 | many | TGTGCCAGCAGTTACCCGTTGGGTCAGCTGAACACTGAAGCTTTCTTT | CASSYPLGQLNTEAFF
TRBJ1-2 | TRBD1 | TRBV20-1 | - | TGCAGTGCTAGACCAGGAACAGGGGCGGGATTCGACGGCTACACCTTC | CSARPGTGAGFDGYTF
TRBJ1-1 | - | TRBV6-1 | many | TGTGCCAGCATTAACAAAGCGCGTCGGGGACAATTCGCTGAAGCTTTCTTT | CASINKARRGQFAEAFF
TRBJ1-1 | TRBD1 | TRBV6-1 | few | TGTGCCAGCAGAACAACAGGGGGCACGAACACTGAAGCTTTCTTT | CASRTTGGTNTEAFF
TRBJ2-2 | TRBD2 | TRBV5-4 | - | TGTGCCAGCAGCCTCGGGACTAGCGGGAGAAGGGCAACCGGGGAGCTGTTTTTT | CASSLGTSGRRATGELFF
TRBJ2-1 | - | TRBV24-1 | many | TGTGCCACCAGTGACAAGCGCAATGAGCAGTTCTTC | CATSDKRNEQFF
TRBJ1-2 | - | TRBV4-2 | - | TGTGCCAGCAGCCAAGCTGGAGTAGGTGGACAACTCTATGGGGGCTACACCTTC | CASSQAGVGGQLYGGYTF
TRBJ2-1 | - | TRBV20-1 | few | TGCAGTGCTAGCCGCAATGAGCAGTTCTTC | CSASRNEQFF
TRBJ2-7 | TRBD2 | TRBV29-1 | few | TGCAGCGTTGATAGGACTAGCGGGAGTCTAGGCGACGAGCAGTACTTC | CSVDRTSGSLGDEQYF
TRBJ2-7 | - | TRBV5-1 | many | TGCGCCAGCAGCTTGACCTCGTTTGATGGGGACGAGCAGTACTTC | CASSLTSFDGDEQYF
TRBJ2-5 | TRBD1 | TRBV11-3 | many | TGTGCCAGCAGCATCGGACAGGGAGGCGCAGAGACCCAGTACTTC | CASSIGQGGAETQYF
TRBJ2-4 | TRBD1 | TRBV3-1 | many | TGTGCCAGCAGCCACAGGGGGCTATTTCAGTACTTC | CASSHRGLFQYF
TRBJ1-3 | - | TRBV24-1 | - | TGTGCCACCAAAGGAATAAACACCATATATTTT | CATKGINTIYF
TRBJ1-2 | - | TRBV25-1 | few | TGTGCCAGCAGTGTAGGAGCTGCAGGGGACTATGGCTACACCTTC | CASSVGAAGDYGYTF
TRBJ2-5 | TRBD2 | TRBV2 | many | TGTGCCAGCAGTCGGACTAGCGGGAGGGGGGAGACCCAGTACTTC | CASSRTSGRGETQYF
TRBJ1-2 | - | TRBV12-3/TRBV12-4 | many | TGTGCCAGCGCTTTAACCCCGAGCTATGGCTACACCTTC | CASALTPSYGYTF
TRBJ1-5 | - | TRBV6-5 | many | TGTGCCAGCAGTTACTCTTCAGATCAGCCCCAGCATTTT | CASSYSSDQPQHF
TRBJ2-4 | - | TRBV3-1 | - | TGTGCCAGCAGCCAAGAGGGGGCTGAGGCAAACATTCAGTACTTC | CASSQEGAEANIQYF
TRBJ2-1 | - | TRBV20-1 | - | TGCAGTGCTAGAGATCAAAGTGGGGGCTCGGTCAATGAGCAGTTCTTC | CSARDQSGGSVNEQFF
TRBJ2-2 | - | TRBV20-1 | - | TGCAGTGCTGGGACGGGCCCCGCGAACACCGGGGAGCTGTTTTTT | CSAGTGPANTGELFF
TRBJ1-6 | - | TRBV18 | many | TGTGCCAGCTCACCACTCGCGAGACAGCTCAATTCACCCCTCCACTTT | CASSPLARQLNSPLHF
TRBJ1-1 | - | TRBV28 | many | TGTGCCAGCAGCCGGACCCGGTGGAGTGAAGCTTTCTTT | CASSRTRWSEAFF
TRBJ2-5 | - | TRBV11-2 | many | TGTGCCAGCAGCTTAGTAGGGGGGCGGTGGTCCCAGACCCAGTACTTC | CASSLVGGRWSQTQYF
TRBJ2-1 | - | TRBV6-2/TRBV6-3 | few | TGTGCCAGCAGTTACTCGATCGGAAACTACAATGAGCAGTTCTTC | CASSYSIGNYNEQFF
TRBJ2-5 | - | TRBV28 | many | TGTGCCAGCAGTCTATCCCATTCGGAGACCCAGTACTTC | CASSLSHSETQYF
TRBJ1-5 | TRBD1 | TRBV18 | few | TGTGCCAGCTCACCGGGACAGGGGGTTCAGCCCCAGCATTTT | CASSPGQGVQPQHF
TRBJ2-1 | TRBD1 | TRBV12-3/TRBV12-4 | many | TGTGCCAGCAGTCGACAGGGGAGAATGCAGTTCTTC | CASSRQGRMQFF
TRBJ2-5 | - | TRBV7-2 | many | TGTGCCAGCAGCCCCCGGCTGGCCTACCAAGAGACCCAGTACTTC | CASSPRLAYQETQYF